This T cell receptor (beta chain) is from a study of cytomegalovirus exposure and HLA in healthy donors (dated by TCRdb to 2015 to 2018). About the full investigation: An earlier analysis of 587 of the donors reported under 300 Gb of sequence data and about 120 million unique TCR beta sequences obtained from approximately 180 million T cells. The number of donors typed differed by locus, with roughly 620-640 for A, B, C, DRB1 and DQB1, roughly 550 for DQA1, 600 to 610 for DPA1, and 472 for DPB1. In a later analysis, previously published TCR beta repertoires from hundreds of donors were re-analyzed and high-resolution HLA genotyping was added so that TCR occurrence patterns could be studied. Rather than drawing on any new phenotypic data, the later analysis identified candidate immune exposures from TCR beta sequences and the way those sequences occurred across donors. An early release that covered roughly 600 HLA-typed donors contained approximately 300 gigabases of sequencing data and 75 million to 100 million unique TCR sequences. To predict cytomegalovirus infection status, the study brought together high-throughput TCR immunosequencing, statistical association of individual TCRs with disease status, and machine learning. The study aimed to test whether signatures of past pathogen exposure could be identified by cataloging public T cell receptors. The study used immunosequencing to profile the T cell repertoires of approximately 690 subjects and linked those repertoires to cytomegalovirus serostatus. A later genetic analysis took genome-wide SNP genotypes for about 55% of the 666 donors and used that subset as a discovery cohort. Donor age, sex, ethnicity and CMV serostatus were compiled alongside the repertoire data. An earlier analysis of some 500 of the donors applied high-throughput TCR beta sequencing to assess whether each TCR beta V gene segment acted as functional or pseudogenic. Among approximately 370 genotyped donors of the cohort, an average of approximately 240,000 unique TCR beta nucleotide sequences was sequenced per donor, of which about 19% were non-productive. In addition to the first cohort of roughly 670 subjects, a separate validation cohort of 120 different subjects was used. A few DR-DQ haplotypes were handled as single units for association and clustering because linkage in the cohort was strong. All discovery cohort repertoires had been generated using a single sequencing platform. The genetic ancestry cluster associated with self-reported Caucasian donors included 65% to 90% of the roughly 400 genotyped donors. HLA typing covered class I and class II loci at four-digit resolution. Points the paper makes about the study in general: The earlier analysis of 450 to 700 of the donors excluded roughly 16 rarely observed V segments, including chromosome 9 orphons, because counts were too low. Correlated functional status among segregating V segments might reflect linkage disequilibrium, but an unknown experimental factor could not be ruled out. According to the authors, the approach could potentially be generalized to other disease states and immunological phenotypes. Several of the top co-occurrence clusters appeared to be linked to parvovirus B19, influenza, CMV and Epstein-Barr virus, according to a later analysis. A total of around 150 TCR beta chains were listed by the study as associated with cytomegalovirus. Only TCR beta chains were sequenced in this cohort, and the absence of alpha or paired-chain data limited detectable features. A further reported finding was that TCR beta sequences accurately predicted the HLA-A and HLA-B alleles for most subjects in the first cohort. Specific HLA alleles were associated with around 18,000 TCR beta sequences at a false discovery rate of 0.05 in a later analysis. Compared with equally common non-associated chains, HLA-associated TCR beta chains in a later analysis were more clonally expanded and had lower generation probabilities. When HLA alleles, especially DR and DQ, strongly co-occurred, TCR associations were difficult to assign to individual alleles. According to a later analysis, TCR association rates differed among HLA loci, with DRB1 alleles showing the most associated TCRs and HLA-C alleles showing the fewest. Because some donors lacked HLA typing at each locus, the association tests relied only on the typed subset. In vitro tests confirmed that a few of the cytomegalovirus-associated TCR beta chains recognize cytomegalovirus antigens. Presence/absence analyses assumed roughly uniform sequencing depth across donors, an assumption that may not hold. Cytomegalovirus status was reported to be diagnosed by the classifier with high specificity and sensitivity in both the original and validation cohorts. Across donors, most TCR sequences were observed very rarely, whereas some public TCRs were present in many individuals. A later genetic analysis reported fewer N-insertions in productive TCRs among donors in an Asian-associated ancestry cluster than the roughly 720-donor mean. Some IMGT-functional V segments, including TRBV6-2 and TRBV6-3, could not be told apart with the 87-base-pair reads, so those segments were excluded. A group of highly shared sequence variants was considered likely to be a technical artifact of the sequencing pipeline. Immune exposure information for the cohort was limited to CMV serostatus. V-gene and J-gene trimming of TCR beta chains was associated with a missense DCLRE1C variant in a later genetic analysis, and the association was replicated in an independent cohort. Most CMV-associated TCR beta chains appeared to be HLA-restricted in a later analysis, and the HLA associations seemed to be driven largely by CMV exposure. In an earlier analysis of 587 of the donors, most TCR beta V segments appeared in productive rearrangements about 87% or about 30% of the time, broadly matching IMGT annotations.

The CDR3, from cysteine to phenylalanine, totals 18 residues. The entry retains the CDR3 DNA only, 54 bases that are in frame from base 1. The germline V gene encodes CDR1 LGHNA and CDR2 YSLEER. V was cut back by 2 bases and J by 0 bases, leaving a gap of 18 bases between them. The cohort comprised some 700 healthy bone marrow donors. At the time of sampling, all cohort members were nominally healthy, though unrecorded immune exposures were likely present. The donor was CMV seronegative and belonged to the group of around 350 seronegative cohort members. Each donor provided a peripheral blood sample, and peripheral blood mononuclear cells were used for TCR beta sequencing. Genomic DNA was extracted from the blood cell samples with the Qiagen DNeasy Blood Extraction Kit. Comments on this clone: Its specific antigen is unknown. No much larger clone exists at a distance of one base, and base qualities are not known.

The library relied on the immunoSEQ multiplex PCR assay. The multiplex PCR relied on a mix of 60 forward primers for TCR Vbeta segments and 13 reverse primers for TCR Jbeta segments. A multiplex PCR assay on genomic DNA amplified the CDR3 region of rearranged TCR beta genes. Amplified TCR beta libraries were sequenced as 87-base-pair reads on the Illumina HiSeq System. The paper's processing steps were these. A later analysis counted 75 million to 100 million unique TCR beta chains across the 666 repertoires, and around 9.9 million of these chains were shared by at least two donors. To remove PCR and sequencing errors, raw reads were error-corrected and collapsed into unique sequences using a nearest-neighbor algorithm that merged closely related sequences. V, D and J gene segments were assigned by aligning CDR3 sequences to IMGT reference sequences. For a sequence to be retained, a match of at least six nucleotides was required to both a V gene segment and a J gene segment. A rearrangement counted as productive if the CDR3 had no stop codons and remained in frame with V and J, and every other rearrangement counted as non-productive. CDR3 was defined according to IMGT convention as the region running from the second conserved V-encoded cysteine to the conserved J-encoded phenylalanine. The earlier analysis of about 610 of the donors excluded sequences that lacked an unambiguous match to a single V gene segment. In an earlier analysis of approximately 500 of the donors, a V segment was called functional when productive rearrangements were above 56.7%, and segregating when the standard deviation between donors exceeded 5%. A statistical classification framework was developed to diagnose cytomegalovirus status using the catalog of TCR beta chain sequences. In a later analysis, V and J genes were assigned by comparing TCR nucleotide sequences against IMGT/GENE-DB human TR gene sequences. Using the TCRdist pipeline, a later analysis assigned CDR3 sequences along with most-parsimonious VDJ recombination scenarios. In a later analysis, every TCR beta chain was defined by the combination of its CDR3 amino acid sequence and its V-gene family, and reads without a unique V-gene family were dropped. To address suspected cross-contamination and a sequencing artifact, a later analysis removed around 590 highly shared, low-generation-probability nucleotide sequences. In a later analysis, a clonal expansion index for each public chain was calculated from normalized within-repertoire ranks of inferred template counts. In a later analysis, generation probabilities were computed using a VDJ recombination model fitted to out-of-frame rearrangements, and the results were checked against IGoR. Hypergeometric tests were used in a later analysis to score TCR-TCR, TCR-HLA and TCR-CMV co-occurrence, with a repertoire-size bias correction applied to the TCR pairs. False discovery rates were estimated in a later analysis by permuting HLA or CMV assignments 20 times. In a later analysis, co-occurring TCRs were grouped using DBSCAN, with TCRdist sequence similarity added in when clustering inside HLA-allele-positive subsets. Repertoires with fewer than 30,000 or more than 120,000 public chains, plus five repertoires with anomalous nucleotide sharing, were excluded from co-occurrence clustering. TCRdb mirrors the immuneACCESS table, restricted to in-frame sequences. Some clones are absent from its copies; in checked studies, under half trace to an unresolved V gene, and the reason for the others is unknown. V and J calls and clone size are given by that table; D and trimming were obtained from the DNA. The table for this sample lists some 130,000 clones; 70% to 80% of them were counted only once. The ten largest account for over 2% of the sample.

The sequence came from a young man in good health and CMV-seronegative. Source material: PBMCs. The chain joins TRBV4-3 to TRBJ2-3; a tentative D call is TRBD2 (6 bases match). The DNA is TGCGCCAGCAGCCAACTGTACCCGTCGGGAGCTAGCACAGATACGCAGTATTTT. Translated, this is CASSQLYPSGASTDTQYF.